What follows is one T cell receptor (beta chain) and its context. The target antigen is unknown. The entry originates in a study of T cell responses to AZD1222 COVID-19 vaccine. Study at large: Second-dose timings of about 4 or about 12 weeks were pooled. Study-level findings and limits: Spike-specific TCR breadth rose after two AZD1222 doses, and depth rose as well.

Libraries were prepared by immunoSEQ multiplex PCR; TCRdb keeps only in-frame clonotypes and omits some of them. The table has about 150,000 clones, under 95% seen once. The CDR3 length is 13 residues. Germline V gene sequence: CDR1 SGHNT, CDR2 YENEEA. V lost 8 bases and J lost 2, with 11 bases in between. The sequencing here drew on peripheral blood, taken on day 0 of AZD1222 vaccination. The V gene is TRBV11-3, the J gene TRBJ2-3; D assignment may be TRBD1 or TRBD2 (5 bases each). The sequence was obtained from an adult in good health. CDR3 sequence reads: CASCGGSTDTQYF. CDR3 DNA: TGTGCCAGCTGTGGGGGTTCCACAGATACGCAGTATTTT.